This T cell receptor (beta chain) was retrieved from a study of T cell repertoires in cytomegalovirus infection. About the study: Public TCR beta signatures were indicative of both CMV infection and a matching HLA type.

Study observations and caveats: In two of eight donors, the top clonotype was HLA-C-restricted CMV-specific. Cumulated frequencies of public TCR beta families served to identify carriers of CMV plus the relevant HLA.

Concerning this clonotype: Its target is unknown.

The V gene's germline CDR1 is SNHLY and CDR2 FYNNEI. This CDR3 is 15 amino acids long. V dropped 2 bases and J dropped 4; count of bases not matched to a gene: 4. TCRdb reprocessed the reads with MiXCR, giving one entry per CDR3 protein. The sample records about 530,000 distinct CDR3 sequences, around 27% being singletons. Sequencing was carried out using PBMCs. The sequence derives from a human donor in good health (CMV status not recorded). Some clones in this sample may be carry-over from other donors' samples. This sequence joins TRBV2 and TRBJ2-1; 8 bases are a match to TRBD2. CDR3 nucleotides: TGTGCCAGCAGTGAACGGGCGGGGGGTTACAATGAGCAGTTCTTC. Its translation: CASSERAGGYNEQFF. Supplemented by reference TRBV2 and TRBJ2-1, the full variable domain reads EPEVTQTPSHQVTQMGQEVILRCVPISNHLYFYWYRQILGQKVEFLVSFYNNEISEKSEIFDDQFSVERPDGSNFTLKIRSTKLEDSAMYFCASSERAGGYNEQFFGPGTRLTVL.